This T cell receptor (beta chain) derives from a study of type 1 regulatory T cells. Study outcomes and limitations: Type 1 regulatory T cells had a more restricted TCR repertoire than non-type 1 regulatory T cells.

The V gene's germline CDR1 is SQVTM and CDR2 ANQGSEA. V lost 2 bases and J 4 bases, leaving 13 bases between the germline ends. The CDR3 contains 14 residues. With respect to this clonotype: Its matching antigen is unknown.

MiXCR, applied by TCRdb to the reads, yields one record per CDR3 protein. The sample gives 70,000 or so distinct CDR3 sequences, 20% of which show up once; more than 7.5% is in the top ten. The gene calls are TRBV29-1 and TRBJ2-3, with a possible D match to TRBD2 (5 bases). The TCR originated in a human donor in good health. What was sequenced was cultured type 1 regulatory T (Tr1) cells, either the whole culture or a sorted fraction (not recorded which). The CDR3 here is CSVESGNTPDTQYF. The CDR3 DNA follows: TGCAGCGTTGAATCCGGGAATACCCCAGATACGCAGTATTTT.